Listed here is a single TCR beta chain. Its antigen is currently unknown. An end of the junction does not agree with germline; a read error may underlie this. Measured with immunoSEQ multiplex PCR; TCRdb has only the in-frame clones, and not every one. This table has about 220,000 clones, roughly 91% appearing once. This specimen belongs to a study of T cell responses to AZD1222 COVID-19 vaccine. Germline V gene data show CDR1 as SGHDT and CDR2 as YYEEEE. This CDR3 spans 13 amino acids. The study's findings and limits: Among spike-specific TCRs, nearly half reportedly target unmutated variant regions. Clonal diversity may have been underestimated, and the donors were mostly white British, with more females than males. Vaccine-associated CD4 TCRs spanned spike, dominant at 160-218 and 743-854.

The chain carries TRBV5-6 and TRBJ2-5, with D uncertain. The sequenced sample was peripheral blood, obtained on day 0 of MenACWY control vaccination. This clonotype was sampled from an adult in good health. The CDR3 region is CASSWTDQGTQYF. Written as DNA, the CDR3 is TGTGCCAGCAGCTGGACGGATCAAGGGACCCAGTACTTC.